Each of the 23 T cell receptor beta chains below was sequenced from the same sample in a study of graft-versus-host responses after intestinal transplantation. Assay: immunoSEQ multiplex PCR; the TCRdb copy retains only in-frame clones and omits some. Of 10,000 to 15,000 clones listed, roughly 93% are singletons. The sample consisted of PBMCs, taken 1032 days after intestinal transplantation. The receptors stem from a human patient who received an intestinal transplant, so some T cells may come from the graft donor.

The J gene is TRBJ2-7, the V gene TRBV6-6; 10 positions match TRBD1. The CDR3 is 16 residues long. Germline V gives CDR1 MNHNY, CDR2 SVGAGI (reference sequence). After removal of 2 bases from V and 7 bases from J, the junction contained 11 bases not matched to a gene. CDR3 residues: CASSYAPGQGVGEQYF. The CDR3 DNA reads as TGTGCCAGCAGTTACGCTCCCGGACAGGGGGTGGGGGAGCAGTACTTC.

In DNA form, the CDR3 reads TGTGCCACCAGCAGAGACAGGGGCTCCTACGAGCAGTACTTC. It specifies CATSRDRGSYEQYF. V and J are TRBV15 and TRBJ2-7, with D possibly being TRBD1 (6 bases). V was pared by 0 bases and J by 0 bases, with 6 bases between. The CDR3 consists of 14 residues. CDR1 is LNHNV, CDR2 YYDKDF, per germline (reference sequence).

This rearrangement joins TRBV19 to TRBJ1-2; 11 bases match TRBD1. The CDR3 length is 17 residues. Germline V gene lookup returns CDR1 LNHDA and CDR2 SQIVND (reference sequence). Trimming removed 6 bases from V and 8 bases from J; junction bases left unmatched: 17. The CDR3 sequence: CASSHSVDRGRLSGYTF. For the CDR3, the DNA is TGTGCCAGTAGCCATTCCGTGGACAGGGGGCGATTGAGCGGCTACACCTTC.

This chain uses TRBV6-6 with TRBJ1-1, with a tentative D call TRBD1 (5 bases). The ends were cut back, 4 bases at V and 2 bases at J, with 17 bases in the middle. This CDR3 contains 16 residues. Germline assignment: CDR1 MNHNY and CDR2 SVGAGI (reference sequence). CDR3 DNA sequence: TGTGCCAGCAGTTCTCGGGGGGGGAGGGTAAACACTGAAGCTTTCTTT. Encoded protein: CASSSRGGRVNTEAFF.

The chain has TRBV5-1 and TRBJ1-5, with D tentatively TRBD1 (6 bases). V lost 4 bases and J 5 bases, leaving 16 bases between the germline ends. This CDR3 region has 15 residues. Per germline, CDR1 SGHRS and CDR2 YFSETQ. Written as DNA, the CDR3 is TGCGCCAGCAGCCTGTTGGGGGCGCAGGATCAGCCCCAGCATTTT. It is translated as CASSLLGAQDQPQHF.

The rearrangement links TRBV9 to TRBJ2-3; no clear D. CDR1 and CDR2 from the germline V gene are SGDLS and YYNGEE. Trimming took 0 bases from V and 2 from J, leaving 4 bases between them. The CDR3 length is 13 residues. In nucleotides, the CDR3 is TGTGCCAGCAGCGTAGGAGACACAGATACGCAGTATTTT. Protein product: CASSVGDTDTQYF.

The gene calls are TRBV6-5 and TRBJ2-7; D remains unclear. The V gene's germline CDR1 is MNHEY and CDR2 SVGAGI. The CDR3 is 15 amino acids. Trimming took 0 bases from V and 12 from J, leaving 21 bases between them. Here the CDR3 reads CASSYSYADRQDPYF. The CDR3 DNA follows: TGTGCCAGCAGTTACTCTTATGCGGACCGCCAGGATCCGTACTTC.

V gene TRBV6-1 combines with J gene TRBJ2-7; 10 positions agree with TRBD2. V lost 0 bases and J lost 5; bases outside the gene matches: 4. Germline loops: CDR1 MNHNS, CDR2 SASEGT. The CDR3 sequence is 15 residues long. The CDR3 reads CASSEASGGPHEQYF. CDR3 DNA sequence: TGTGCCAGCAGTGAAGCTAGCGGGGGGCCCCACGAGCAGTACTTC.

The genes are TRBV6-1 and TRBJ2-1; 7 bases match TRBD1. Germline-derived CDR1 and CDR2 are MNHNS and SASEGT. With 0 bases clipped from V and 6 bases from J, the junction kept 8 bases outside the gene matches. This CDR3 spans 16 amino acids. CDR3 in amino acids: CASSEAIGGARNEQFF. CDR3 nucleotides: TGTGCCAGCAGTGAAGCGATAGGGGGCGCCCGCAATGAGCAGTTCTTC.

V gene TRBV6-5 combines with J gene TRBJ2-3; possibly TRBD2 for D (7 bases). V gave up 0 bases and J gave up 4 bases, with 11 bases separating them. Germline V lookup: CDR1 MNHEY, CDR2 SVGAGI. The CDR3 is 15 residues long. In DNA form, the CDR3 reads TGTGCCAGCAGTTACTCCGCGGGGGCGGCAGATACGCAGTATTTT. Its protein product is CASSYSAGAADTQYF.

The CDR3 DNA sequence: TGCAGCGTTTATGACAGTATTACGGGAAACACCATATATTTT. Encoded protein: CSVYDSITGNTIYF. The rearrangement uses TRBV29-1 and TRBJ1-3, with D perhaps TRBD1 (5 bases). Germline CDR1 is SQVTM and CDR2 is ANQGSEA. Trimming removed 5 bases at V and 4 bases at J, with 15 bases between. The CDR3 length is 14 residues.

This CDR3 is CASSGWTGGPYEQYF. The CDR3 DNA is TGTGCCAGCAGTGGCTGGACAGGGGGCCCCTACGAGCAGTACTTC. This chain links TRBV25-1 with TRBJ2-7, with 11 bases fitting TRBD1. V lost 4 bases to trimming and J lost 2 bases; unmatched junction nucleotides: 4. Germline V gene sequence: CDR1 MGHDK, CDR2 SYGVNS. The CDR3 totals 15 residues.

V is TRBV6-5 and J is TRBJ2-7, with TRBD2 as a possible D gene (5 bases). The germline CDR1 and CDR2 sequences are MNHEY and SVGAGI. Trimming stripped 6 bases from V and 6 bases from J, with 21 bases between. There are 15 residues in the CDR3. Here the CDR3 reads CASRSNQGPRGEQYF. CDR3 DNA: TGTGCCAGCAGGTCGAACCAAGGCCCTCGGGGCGAGCAGTACTTC.

This chain links TRBV28 with TRBJ2-3; D not certain. This CDR3 contains 14 residues. Germline V gene lookup returns CDR1 MDHEN and CDR2 SYDVKM. Trimming removed 3 bases from V and 0 bases from J, with 7 bases in between. CDR3 amino acids: CASSLPDSTDTQYF. The CDR3, as DNA: TGTGCCAGCAGTTTGCCGGACAGCACAGATACGCAGTATTTT.

This clone was counted once. This chain connects TRBV4-2 to TRBJ1-1; D is unclear. Germline CDR1 and CDR2: LGHNA and YNFKEQ. The V gene lost 7 bases and the J gene lost 2 bases, with 14 bases spanning the gap. The CDR3 contains 14 residues. The CDR3 bases are TGTGCCAGCACCCAGGAGTTAGCTAACACTGAAGCTTTCTTT. As protein: CASTQELANTEAFF.

The chain couples TRBV7-6 to TRBJ1-3; the match to TRBD1 covers 8 bases. The CDR3 sequence is 15 residues long. Germline trimming cut 5 bases from V and 4 bases from J; bases unmatched to any gene: 7. Germline V gene data show CDR1 as SGHVS and CDR2 as FNYEAQ. CDR3 sequence reads: CASSQTGGGGNTIYF. The CDR3 nucleotides are TGTGCCAGCAGCCAAACAGGGGGTGGAGGAAACACCATATATTTT.

In this sample, this clone turned up once. This chain uses TRBV9 with TRBJ2-7; TRBD1 matches 9 bases. CDR3 length: 12 amino acids. Germline loops: CDR1 SGDLS, CDR2 YYNGEE. Losses at the gene ends were 3 bases for V and 6 bases for J; bases not matched to a gene: 1. The CDR3 here is CASSGDRAEQYF. The DNA of the CDR3 is TGTGCCAGCAGCGGGGACAGGGCCGAGCAGTACTTC.

The chain has TRBV9 and TRBJ1-2, with TRBD1 as a possible D gene (5 bases). The CDR3 consists of 14 residues. The V gene lost 0 bases and the J gene lost 3 bases, with 9 bases spanning the gap. Germline-derived CDR1 and CDR2 are SGDLS and YYNGEE. CDR3 amino acids: CASSVGKGDYGYTF. For the CDR3, the DNA is TGTGCCAGCAGCGTAGGAAAAGGGGACTATGGCTACACCTTC. Together with reference TRBV9 and TRBJ1-2, the CDR3 gives the full variable domain: DSGVTQTPKHLITATGQRVTLRCSPRSGDLSVYWYQQSLDQGLQFLIQYYNGEERAKGNILERFSAQQFPDLHSELNLSSLELGDSALYFCASSVGKGDYGYTFGSGTRLTVV.

V and J are TRBV7-6 and TRBJ1-1; D is ambiguous. V was cut by 5 bases and J by 5 bases, with 9 bases left in between. Germline V gene lookup returns CDR1 SGHVS and CDR2 FNYEAQ. The CDR3 runs to 12 residues. The chain's CDR3 is CASSPVGTEAFF. In nucleotides, the CDR3 is TGTGCCAGCAGCCCCGTTGGGACTGAAGCTTTCTTT.

This clone was found a few times. The J gene is TRBJ2-7, the V gene TRBV13; D is possibly TRBD1 or TRBD2 (5 bases each). This CDR3 has 13 amino acids. From germline, CDR1 is PRHDT and CDR2 FYEKMQ (reference sequence). V was cut by 4 bases and J by 2 bases, with 9 bases left in between. The CDR3 spells CASSYPGPYEQYF. The DNA of the CDR3 is TGTGCCAGCAGCTACCCGGGACCCTACGAGCAGTACTTC. Based on the CDR3 plus reference TRBV13 and TRBJ2-7, the full variable domain is AAGVIQSPRHLIKEKRETATLKCYPIPRHDTVYWYQQGPGQDPQFLISFYEKMQSDKGSIPDRFSAQQFSDYHSELNMSSLELGDSALYFCASSYPGPYEQYFGPGTRLTVT.

The chain combines TRBV6-5 with TRBJ1-3; 7 bases are a match to TRBD1. Germline V gene sequence: CDR1 MNHEY, CDR2 SVGAGI. This CDR3 contains 15 residues. Trimming removed 0 bases from V and 4 bases from J; junction bases left unmatched: 3. The CDR3 region has the DNA TGTGCCAGCAGTTACTCGACAGGGCCCGGAAACACCATATATTTT. Encoded protein: CASSYSTGPGNTIYF.

The V gene is TRBV5-4, the J gene TRBJ2-3; unclear D gene. Germline lookup yields CDR1 SGHNT and CDR2 YYREEE (reference sequence). The CDR3 spans 11 residues. The V and J ends lost 0 bases and 5 bases respectively, with 1 base between them. The CDR3 is CASSLGDTQYF. The CDR3 DNA reads TGTGCCAGCAGCTTGGGAGATACGCAGTATTTT.

The chain combines TRBV21-1 with TRBJ2-1; TRBD2, the table's D call, lacks a check against the DNA. TRBV21-1 is termed a pseudogene. There are 15 residues in the CDR3. DNA of the CDR3: TGTGCCAGCAGCAAAAAAAAGCGCTTAGAGGATGAGCAGTTCTTC. Protein product: CASSKKKRLEDEQFF.